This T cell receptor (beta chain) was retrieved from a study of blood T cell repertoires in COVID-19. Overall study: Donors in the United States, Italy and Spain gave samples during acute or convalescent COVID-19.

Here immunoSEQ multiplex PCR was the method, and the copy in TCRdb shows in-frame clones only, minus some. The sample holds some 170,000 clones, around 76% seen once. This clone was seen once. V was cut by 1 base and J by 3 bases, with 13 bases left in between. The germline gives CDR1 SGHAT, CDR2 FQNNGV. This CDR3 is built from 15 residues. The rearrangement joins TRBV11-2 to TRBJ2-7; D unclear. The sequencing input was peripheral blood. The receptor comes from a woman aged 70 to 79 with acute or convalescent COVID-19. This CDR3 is CASSLVRLVSYEQYF. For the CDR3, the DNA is TGTGCCAGCAGCTTAGTACGGCTAGTCAGCTACGAGCAGTACTTC. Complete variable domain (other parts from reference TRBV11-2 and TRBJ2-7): EAGVAQSPRYKIIEKRQSVAFWCNPISGHATLYWYQQILGQGPKLLIQFQNNGVVDDSQLPKDRFSAERLKGVDSTLKIQPAKLEDSAVYLCASSLVRLVSYEQYFGPGTRLTVT.